This T cell receptor (beta chain) was documented in a study of OX40 agonist ivuxolimab in advanced cancers. Clones were sequenced by immunoSEQ multiplex PCR, and TCRdb holds only the in-frame ones, with some missing. Of some 74,000 clones listed, roughly 88% are singletons. This clonotype originated in an adult with an advanced solid tumor such as melanoma, head and neck, liver or kidney cancer. The sequencing here drew on CD4+ or CD8+ T cells sorted from blood, taken in a trial of the OX40 agonist ivuxolimab.

DNA of the CDR3: TGTGCCAGCAGCCCAAGGACTCACAACAATGAGCAGTTCTTC. Translated, it gives CASSPRTHNNEQFF. The chain recombines TRBV11-2 with TRBJ2-1; D is possibly TRBD2 (5 bases). Between the trimmed V and J ends, which lost 5 bases and 5 bases, there was a span of 13 bases. Germline V gives CDR1 SGHAT, CDR2 FQNNGV. This CDR3 spans 14 amino acids.